The rows below give T cell receptor beta chains drawn from one sample of a study of T cells in Graves' hyperthyroidism and ophthalmopathy. TCRdb re-analysed the multiplex PCR reads in MiXCR, keeping a single row per CDR3 protein. The sample contains approximately 150,000 distinct CDR3 sequences, roughly 10% of which appear only once. The sample comprised blood. The receptor set was obtained from a woman younger than 35 with Graves' hyperthyroidism that later progressed to Graves' ophthalmopathy. The CDR3 runs from the conserved cysteine through the conserved F or W. Fields, in order: CDR3 protein, CDR3 DNA, clone size, V gene, D gene, J gene. A D gene is named only where the DNA matches it firmly. Size is omitted from some rows. Given values are once, few, many or a class for expanded clones.

CDR3 protein: CASRNDWNEQFF
CDR3 DNA: TGTGCCAGCAGAAACGACTGGAATGAGCAGTTCTTC
clone size: many
V gene: TRBV3-1
D gene: -
J gene: TRBJ2-1

CDR3 protein: CSARDRVQGGDTEAFF
CDR3 DNA: TGCAGTGCTAGAGATAGGGTTCAGGGTGGGGATACTGAAGCTTTCTTT
clone size: -
V gene: TRBV20-1
D gene: -
J gene: TRBJ1-1

CDR3 protein: CASSSSRDRGRFYNEQFF
CDR3 DNA: TGTGCCAGCAGCTCGTCCCGGGACAGGGGGCGCTTCTACAATGAGCAGTTCTTC
clone size: many
V gene: TRBV7-2
D gene: TRBD1
J gene: TRBJ2-1

CDR3 protein: CSARSPTGPNQPQHF
CDR3 DNA: TGCAGTGCTAGATCCCCGACAGGGCCCAATCAGCCCCAGCATTTT
clone size: -
V gene: TRBV20-1
D gene: TRBD1
J gene: TRBJ1-5

CDR3 protein: CASSEVTGETNEKLFF
CDR3 DNA: TGTGCCAGCAGTGAGGTGACAGGGGAAACTAATGAAAAACTGTTTTTT
clone size: few
V gene: TRBV2
D gene: TRBD1
J gene: TRBJ1-4

CDR3 protein: CASSQTSGNEQFF
CDR3 DNA: TGTGCCAGCAGCCAGACTAGCGGGAATGAGCAGTTCTTC
clone size: many
V gene: TRBV7-3
D gene: TRBD2
J gene: TRBJ2-1

CDR3 protein: CASRIAGTSGGYEQYF
CDR3 DNA: TGTGCCAGCAGGATCGCCGGGACTAGCGGGGGCTACGAGCAGTACTTC
clone size: many
V gene: TRBV6-2/TRBV6-3
D gene: TRBD2
J gene: TRBJ2-7

CDR3 protein: CASSVVAGHLSGNTIYF
CDR3 DNA: TGTGCCAGCAGCGTAGTGGCGGGACACCTCTCTGGAAACACCATATATTTT
clone size: many
V gene: TRBV9
D gene: -
J gene: TRBJ1-3

CDR3 protein: CASSRSYNEQFF
CDR3 DNA: TGTGCCAGCAGCAGATCTTACAATGAGCAGTTCTTC
clone size: -
V gene: TRBV7-8
D gene: -
J gene: TRBJ2-1

CDR3 protein: CASSGGFDTDTQYF
CDR3 DNA: TGTGCCAGCAGTGGGGGGTTTGACACAGATACGCAGTATTTT
clone size: many
V gene: TRBV2
D gene: -
J gene: TRBJ2-3

CDR3 protein: CSASLLDATHNEQFF
CDR3 DNA: TGCAGTGCGAGTCTCCTGGACGCCACTCACAATGAGCAGTTCTTC
clone size: -
V gene: TRBV20-1
D gene: -
J gene: TRBJ2-1

CDR3 protein: CASSQESGGGGEQFF
CDR3 DNA: TGTGCCAGCAGCCAAGAGTCAGGCGGGGGGGGGGAGCAGTTCTTC
clone size: few
V gene: TRBV4-2
D gene: TRBD2
J gene: TRBJ2-1

CDR3 protein: CASSERPGKSYEQYF
CDR3 DNA: TGTGCCAGCAGTGAAAGGCCAGGGAAATCCTACGAGCAGTACTTC
clone size: many
V gene: TRBV2
D gene: -
J gene: TRBJ2-7

CDR3 protein: CAWTRQGNYGYTF
CDR3 DNA: TGTGCCTGGACCCGACAGGGCAACTATGGCTACACCTTC
clone size: -
V gene: TRBV30
D gene: TRBD1
J gene: TRBJ1-2

CDR3 protein: CAWSGARSYNSPLHF
CDR3 DNA: TGTGCCTGGAGTGGGGCGAGGTCCTATAATTCACCCCTCCACTTT
clone size: -
V gene: TRBV30
D gene: -
J gene: TRBJ1-6

CDR3 protein: CASRRSGRTGELFF
CDR3 DNA: TGTGCCAGCAGGAGGTCAGGTCGCACCGGGGAGCTGTTTTTT
clone size: many
V gene: TRBV6-1
D gene: -
J gene: TRBJ2-2

CDR3 protein: CAWSPLGAEAFF
CDR3 DNA: TGTGCCTGGAGTCCTCTAGGAGCTGAAGCTTTCTTT
clone size: many
V gene: TRBV30
D gene: -
J gene: TRBJ1-1

CDR3 protein: CASSLSMARTYNEQFF
CDR3 DNA: TGTGCCAGCAGTTTGTCTATGGCGAGAACCTACAATGAGCAGTTCTTC
clone size: many
V gene: TRBV12-3/TRBV12-4
D gene: -
J gene: TRBJ2-1

CDR3 protein: CATSDASWGPDYGYTF
CDR3 DNA: TGTGCCACCAGTGACGCCTCTTGGGGGCCGGACTATGGCTACACCTTC
clone size: many
V gene: TRBV24-1
D gene: -
J gene: TRBJ1-2

CDR3 protein: CSASRGGFKNIQYF
CDR3 DNA: TGCAGTGCTTCGCGGGGGGGGTTCAAAAACATTCAGTACTTC
clone size: once
V gene: TRBV20-1
D gene: TRBD2
J gene: TRBJ2-4

CDR3 protein: CASIAPSPGLTNGDGELFF
CDR3 DNA: TGTGCCAGCATCGCACCTTCCCCGGGACTGACGAACGGTGACGGGGAGCTGTTTTTT
clone size: many
V gene: TRBV2
D gene: -
J gene: TRBJ2-2

CDR3 protein: CASSLGDRRTSYEQYF
CDR3 DNA: TGTGCCAGCAGCTTAGGGGACAGGCGGACTTCCTACGAGCAGTACTTC
clone size: many
V gene: TRBV7-2
D gene: TRBD1
J gene: TRBJ2-7

CDR3 protein: CASSSVGNQPQHF
CDR3 DNA: TGTGCCAGTAGTTCGGTGGGCAATCAGCCCCAGCATTTT
clone size: many
V gene: TRBV19
D gene: -
J gene: TRBJ1-5

CDR3 protein: CASSLEQGYGYTF
CDR3 DNA: TGCGCCAGCAGCTTGGAACAGGGGTATGGCTACACCTTC
clone size: -
V gene: TRBV5-1
D gene: TRBD1
J gene: TRBJ1-2

CDR3 protein: CSASKRRLAGPNEQFF
CDR3 DNA: TGCAGTGCTAGCAAAAGACGACTAGCGGGTCCCAATGAGCAGTTCTTC
clone size: many
V gene: TRBV20-1
D gene: TRBD2
J gene: TRBJ2-1

CDR3 protein: CASKRTGDNEQFF
CDR3 DNA: TGTGCCAGCAAAAGGACAGGGGACAATGAGCAGTTCTTC
clone size: many
V gene: TRBV5-6
D gene: TRBD1
J gene: TRBJ2-1

CDR3 protein: CASSRTGQQIYEQYF
CDR3 DNA: TGTGCCAGCAGTCGTACGGGACAGCAAATCTACGAGCAGTACTTC
clone size: many
V gene: TRBV12-3/TRBV12-4
D gene: TRBD1
J gene: TRBJ2-7

CDR3 protein: CASSYGGRVNEKLFF
CDR3 DNA: TGTGCCAGCAGTTACGGGGGGCGAGTAAATGAAAAACTGTTTTTT
clone size: many
V gene: TRBV6-5
D gene: -
J gene: TRBJ1-4

CDR3 protein: CSARSAPTESTEAFF
CDR3 DNA: TGCAGTGCTAGATCTGCACCGACAGAGTCCACTGAAGCTTTCTTT
clone size: many
V gene: TRBV20-1
D gene: -
J gene: TRBJ1-1

CDR3 protein: CASSQSHEQYF
CDR3 DNA: TGTGCCAGCAGCCAGAGCCACGAGCAGTACTTC
clone size: many
V gene: TRBV3-1
D gene: -
J gene: TRBJ2-7

CDR3 protein: CASSPGQVGNSPLHF
CDR3 DNA: TGCGCCAGCAGCCCGGGACAGGTCGGCAATTCACCCCTCCACTTT
clone size: few
V gene: TRBV5-1
D gene: TRBD1
J gene: TRBJ1-6

CDR3 protein: CASSPTRLNYGYTF
CDR3 DNA: TGTGCCAGCAGCCCCACCCGGTTGAACTATGGCTACACCTTC
clone size: many
V gene: TRBV7-9
D gene: -
J gene: TRBJ1-2

CDR3 protein: CASSISSATGSDSPLHF
CDR3 DNA: TGTGCCAGTAGTATATCATCCGCGACAGGGTCGGATTCACCCCTCCACTTT
clone size: many
V gene: TRBV19
D gene: TRBD1
J gene: TRBJ1-6

CDR3 protein: CASSFGTHFPNEQYF
CDR3 DNA: TGTGCCAGCAGCTTCGGGACACACTTTCCCAACGAGCAGTACTTC
clone size: many
V gene: TRBV7-2
D gene: -
J gene: TRBJ2-7

CDR3 protein: CASSPLGRRQLGTDTQYF
CDR3 DNA: TGCGCCAGCAGCCCTCTGGGTCGGCGCCAGCTAGGTACAGATACGCAGTATTTT
clone size: few
V gene: TRBV4-1
D gene: -
J gene: TRBJ2-3

CDR3 protein: CATSVGGAGANVLTF
CDR3 DNA: TGTGCCACCAGTGTGGGGGGGGCTGGGGCCAACGTCCTGACTTTC
clone size: -
V gene: TRBV24-1
D gene: TRBD2
J gene: TRBJ2-6

CDR3 protein: CAIARGENTEAFF
CDR3 DNA: TGTGCCATCGCCCGGGGGGAGAACACTGAAGCTTTCTTT
clone size: -
V gene: TRBV10-3
D gene: -
J gene: TRBJ1-1

CDR3 protein: CASSLGMRGLQVGYEQYF
CDR3 DNA: TGTGCCAGCAGCTTAGGGATGAGGGGATTGCAAGTCGGCTACGAGCAGTACTTC
clone size: many
V gene: TRBV11-2
D gene: -
J gene: TRBJ2-7

CDR3 protein: CASSPAKRNRHDYGYTF
CDR3 DNA: TGCGCCAGCAGCCCAGCCAAGCGTAACAGACATGACTATGGCTACACCTTC
clone size: few
V gene: TRBV5-1
D gene: -
J gene: TRBJ1-2

CDR3 protein: CSATRRSSSYEQYF
CDR3 DNA: TGCAGTGCTACCCGAAGGAGTAGCTCCTACGAGCAGTACTTC
clone size: many
V gene: TRBV20-1
D gene: -
J gene: TRBJ2-7

CDR3 protein: CNDRDSTDTQYF
CDR3 DNA: TGCAATGACCGGGATTCCACAGATACGCAGTATTTT
clone size: -
V gene: TRBV20-1
D gene: -
J gene: TRBJ2-3

CDR3 protein: CASSQGYYGYTF
CDR3 DNA: TGCGCCAGCAGCCAGGGATACTATGGCTACACCTTC
clone size: few
V gene: TRBV4-1
D gene: -
J gene: TRBJ1-2